This is a list of T cell receptor beta chains from one sample in a study of OX40 agonist ivuxolimab in advanced cancers. Libraries were prepared by immunoSEQ multiplex PCR; TCRdb keeps only in-frame clonotypes and omits some of them. The data contain 70,000 to 75,000 clones, roughly 86% of them singletons. This sample comprised CD4+ or CD8+ T cells sorted from blood, obtained in a trial of the OX40 agonist ivuxolimab. These receptors came from an adult with an advanced solid tumor such as melanoma, head and neck, liver or kidney cancer. CDR3s include the opening cysteine and the closing phenylalanine or tryptophan. A D gene is named only where the DNA matches it firmly. Rows may omit the clone size; those that give it use once, few, many or a size class.

16	NA	TRBV14	TRBJ2-3	TRBD2	CASSGRRAGLADTQYF	TGTGCCAGCAGCGGTCGTCGAGCGGGATTGGCAGATACGCAGTATTTT
12	NA	TRBV25-1	TRBJ2-7	NA	CASSEGRGEQYF	TGTGCCAGCAGTGAAGGTCGAGGAGAGCAGTACTTC
13	NA	TRBV2	TRBJ1-2	NA	CASTTVTIYGYTF	TGTGCCAGCACGACAGTTACTATCTATGGCTACACCTTC
14	NA	TRBV19	TRBJ2-7	TRBD1	CASSPDRGRYEQYF	TGTGCCAGTAGTCCGGACAGGGGGAGGTACGAGCAGTACTTC
12	NA	TRBV5-1	TRBJ2-2	NA	CASSQGIGELFF	TGCGCCAGCAGCCAGGGGATAGGGGAGCTGTTTTTT
15	NA	TRBV18	TRBJ2-1	NA	CASSPRQLSYNEQFF	TGTGCCAGCTCACCCAGACAGCTCTCCTACAATGAGCAGTTCTTC
13	NA	TRBV28	TRBJ1-4	NA	CASSTVQEEKLFF	TGTGCCAGCAGCACAGTCCAGGAAGAAAAACTGTTTTTT
15	NA	TRBV2	TRBJ2-1	TRBD1	CASRQGGGSANEQFF	TGTGCCAGCAGACAGGGGGGAGGTAGTGCCAATGAGCAGTTCTTC
15	NA	TRBV28	TRBJ2-7	TRBD1	CASSLIGTGVYEQYF	TGTGCCAGCAGTTTAATTGGCACAGGGGTGTACGAGCAGTACTTC
16	NA	TRBV5-1	TRBJ2-1	TRBD2	CASAVVLAGGLDEQFF	TGCGCCAGCGCGGTAGTACTAGCGGGAGGACTGGATGAGCAGTTCTTC
13	NA	TRBV14	TRBJ2-1	NA	CASSGGTENEQFF	TGTGCCAGCAGCGGCGGGACCGAGAATGAGCAGTTCTTC
14	NA	TRBV6-6	TRBJ2-7	NA	CASSHGPGAYEQYF	TGTGCCAGCAGCCACGGCCCTGGGGCCTACGAGCAGTACTTC
15	NA	TRBV7-2	TRBJ1-5	NA	CASSKGVGLNQPQHF	TGTGCCAGCAGCAAAGGGGTAGGACTTAATCAGCCCCAGCATTTT
15	few	TRBV15	TRBJ2-5	NA	CATKKERSYQETQYF	TGTGCCACCAAAAAGGAGCGATCGTACCAAGAGACCCAGTACTTC
13	many	TRBV27	TRBJ1-5	TRBD1	CASRGTGNQPQHF	TGTGCCAGCAGAGGGACAGGTAATCAGCCCCAGCATTTT
15	NA	TRBV7-2	TRBJ2-3	NA	CASSLDYSSGGTQYF	TGTGCCAGCAGCTTAGATTATAGCTCCGGGGGTACGCAGTATTTT
15	NA	TRBV7-2	TRBJ2-5	NA	CASSTQGTQRETQYF	TGTGCCAGCAGCACACAAGGGACTCAGAGAGAGACCCAGTACTTC
14	once	TRBV11-2	TRBJ1-2	NA	CASSPGSQGYGYTF	TGTGCCAGCAGCCCCGGGAGTCAGGGCTATGGCTACACCTTC
12	NA	TRBV29-1	TRBJ2-1	NA	CSVAGPYNEQFF	TGCAGCGTTGCGGGACCCTACAATGAGCAGTTCTTC
18	NA	TRBV5-4	TRBJ2-1	TRBD2	CASSLEVGRARSYNEQFF	TGTGCCAGCAGCTTGGAGGTGGGGAGGGCGAGATCCTACAATGAGCAGTTCTTC
11	once	TRBV6-1	TRBJ2-7	NA	CASTRGYEQYF	TGTGCCAGCACAAGAGGCTACGAGCAGTACTTC
18	NA	TRBV7-8	TRBJ2-6	TRBD2	CASSPTSGRISGANVLTF	TGTGCCAGCAGCCCCACTAGCGGGAGGATCTCTGGGGCCAACGTCCTGACTTTC
13	NA	TRBV2	TRBJ1-6	NA	CASSPRLNSPLHF	TGTGCCAGCAGCCCACGGCTAAATTCACCCCTCCACTTT
13	NA	TRBV25-1	TRBJ2-7	NA	CASSALGDYEQYF	TGTGCCAGCAGTGCCTTGGGAGACTACGAGCAGTACTTC
15	NA	TRBV6-5	TRBJ2-3	NA	CASRYSGGRTDTQYF	TGTGCCAGCAGGTACTCGGGGGGCCGAACAGATACGCAGTATTTT
14	few	TRBV5-1	TRBJ1-5	NA	CASSPEDLNQPQHF	TGCGCCAGCAGCCCCGAGGACCTCAATCAGCCCCAGCATTTT
15	NA	TRBV5-5	TRBJ1-5	NA	CASSVAGFSNQPQHF	TGTGCCAGCAGCGTTGCTGGGTTTAGCAATCAGCCCCAGCATTTT
17	NA	TRBV30	TRBJ1-1	NA	CAWRIIPIRVGYTEAFF	TGTGCCTGGAGAATAATCCCGATCAGGGTGGGGTACACTGAAGCTTTCTTT
14	NA	TRBV11-2	TRBJ1-2	TRBD1	CASSPQGQGFGYTF	TGTGCCAGCAGCCCGCAGGGACAGGGGTTTGGCTACACCTTC
14	NA	TRBV27	TRBJ1-2	NA	CASRGGRSGYGYTF	TGTGCCAGCCGGGGAGGTCGCTCTGGCTATGGCTACACCTTC
15	NA	TRBV7-3	TRBJ2-1	TRBD2	CASSQGLAGEYEQFF	TGTGCCAGCTCCCAGGGACTAGCGGGAGAGTATGAGCAGTTCTTC
15	NA	TRBV19	TRBJ1-5	NA	CASSTFGGANQPQHF	TGTGCCAGTAGTACTTTCGGGGGCGCGAATCAGCCCCAGCATTTT
14	NA	TRBV28	TRBJ2-3	TRBD2	CASSQISREGTQYF	TGTGCCAGCAGTCAAATCTCGAGGGAGGGTACGCAGTATTTT
13	NA	TRBV10-3	TRBJ1-1	NA	CAIKGLPNTEAFF	TGTGCCATCAAGGGATTGCCGAACACTGAAGCTTTCTTT
17	NA	TRBV28	TRBJ2-1	TRBD2	CASSSSEAGGDYNEQFF	TGTGCCAGCAGTTCCTCCGAAGCGGGAGGAGATTACAATGAGCAGTTCTTC
18	NA	TRBV5-4	TRBJ2-2	TRBD2	CASSLGGLAGVSTGELFF	TGTGCCAGCAGCTTGGGGGGACTAGCGGGAGTGAGCACCGGGGAGCTGTTTTTT
15	NA	TRBV10-3	TRBJ1-3	NA	CAISESHGSGNTIYF	TGTGCCATCAGTGAGTCGCACGGCTCTGGAAACACCATATATTTT
16	NA	TRBV19	TRBJ2-4	NA	CASRGPTSLDKNIQYF	TGTGCCAGTAGGGGACCGACTAGTCTGGACAAAAACATTCAGTACTTC
14	once	TRBV9	TRBJ2-7	TRBD2	CASSVGSGGLEQYF	TGTGCCAGCAGCGTAGGGAGCGGGGGCTTAGAGCAGTACTTC
16	NA	TRBV11-2	TRBJ1-3	NA	CASSPRQYRSGNTIYF	TGTGCCAGCAGCCCCAGACAGTATCGCTCTGGAAACACCATATATTTT
13	NA	TRBV18	TRBJ1-1	NA	CASTTGISTEAFF	TGTGCCAGCACCACAGGGATAAGCACTGAAGCTTTCTTT
11	NA	TRBV25-1	TRBJ1-1	NA	CASMGNTEAFF	TGTGCCAGCATGGGGAACACTGAAGCTTTCTTT
15	NA	TRBV5-6	TRBJ2-7	TRBD2	CASSLGGSRSYEQYF	TGTGCCAGCAGCTTGGGCGGGAGTCGTTCCTACGAGCAGTACTTC
15	NA	TRBV7-8	TRBJ2-1	TRBD1	CASSFPRGTGREQFF	TGTGCCAGCAGCTTCCCTCGGGGGACAGGGCGTGAGCAGTTCTTC
17	NA	TRBV27	TRBJ2-5	TRBD2	CASSFVGSAGGRETQYF	TGTGCCAGCAGTTTTGTGGGTTCGGCGGGAGGTCGGGAGACCCAGTACTTC
19	NA	TRBV23-1	TRBJ2-7	TRBD1	CASSHPDWYRGRTTYEQYF	TGCGCCAGCAGTCATCCTGATTGGTACAGGGGGAGGACGACCTACGAGCAGTACTTC
13	NA	TRBV28	TRBJ2-2	NA	CASSRGGSGELFF	TGTGCCAGCAGTAGGGGGGGATCCGGGGAGCTGTTTTTT
15	NA	TRBV2	TRBJ1-1	NA	CASSEQGPRNTEAFF	TGTGCCAGCAGTGAGCAGGGACCGCGGAACACTGAAGCTTTCTTT
15	few	TRBV5-1	TRBJ2-7	TRBD1	CASSLPGTGPYEQYF	TGCGCCAGCAGCCTACCCGGGACAGGGCCCTACGAGCAGTACTTC
17	NA	TRBV11-1	TRBJ2-3	TRBD2	CASSAGTSGGSTDTQYF	TGTGCCAGCAGCGCCGGGACTAGCGGGGGGAGCACAGATACGCAGTATTTT
12	NA	TRBV18	TRBJ1-2	NA	CASSPRGGGYTF	TGTGCCAGCTCACCACGAGGGGGTGGCTACACCTTC
12	NA	TRBV28	TRBJ1-1	NA	CASSLRNTEAFF	TGTGCCAGCAGTTTAAGGAACACTGAAGCTTTCTTT